The rows below give T cell receptor beta chains drawn from one sample of a study of T-cell reconstitution after alpha-beta-depleted transplantation in children. TCRdb fed the PCR reads into MiXCR, producing one record per CDR3 protein. The sample records fewer than 750,000 distinct CDR3 sequences, 20% to 30% being singletons. The sample here was PBMCs, taken before TCRalphabeta/CD19-depleted stem cell transplant. All receptors come from a boy less than two years old with Wiskott-Aldrich syndrome, due to receive a stem cell transplant. Each CDR3 is given without its conserved first and last residue.

>TRBV5-1
ASSLDLARGRATEQF
>TRBV12-3/TRBV12-4
ASTQGAGGIYNEQF
>TRBV29-1
SVGLSGYGDEQY
>TRBV6-5
ASSYAPKTNEQF
>TRBV4-2
ASSRLGDGFYEQY
>TRBV4-2
ASSQGGTSRPDTQY
>TRBV18
ASSPPGLDQPQH
>TRBV27
ASSSLVSQETQY
>TRBV6-1
ASRNSGGETQY
>TRBV5-1
ASSLELAGNEQF
>TRBV10-3
AISESGAYEQY
>TRBV12-3/TRBV12-4
ASSSSTGTRL
>TRBV6-5
ASSYRGRGNEQF
>TRBV28
ASTTQGGTSHLKGYT
>TRBV6-5
ASSRTGPETQY
>TRBV12-3/TRBV12-4
ASSPPDRVPRRQPQH
>TRBV6-2/TRBV6-3
ASKKRVMDQPQH
>TRBV2
ASSERGQIHETQY
>TRBV28
ASSLWQGGADTQY
>TRBV5-6
ADRGETQY
>TRBV30
AWSMGQGYEQY
>TRBV19
ASSMNGELF
>TRBV30
AWSWEITGELF
>TRBV6-5
ASSYSAGSSDTQY
>TRBV20-1
SAKRLRSTGELF
>TRBV14
ASSQYPDTDTQY
>TRBV12-3/TRBV12-4
ASRADRDSYEQY
>TRBV7-8
ASSLVFYPGLGSTDTQY
>TRBV10-2
ASSDGDRGMSEQF
>TRBV7-2
ASSPEGTSADTQY
>TRBV5-1
ASSLSRGEETQY
>TRBV10-3
AIMTSGSSDTQY
>TRBV4-2
ASSHWLQGGSNTEAF
>TRBV10-3
AITPGLATDTQY
>TRBV20-1
SARAGDVGITEAF
>TRBV5-1
ASSLEASGRTYNEQF
>TRBV5-1
ASSSPDRGAETQY
>TRBV20-1
SARSIIFAARGKTQY
>TRBV20-1
SARDAANYGYT
>TRBV11-1
ASSLGLPSGTGHYEQY